Presented here are 10 T cell receptor beta chains from one specimen sequenced in a study of T cells expressing NK-cell markers. TCRdb reanalyzed the 5' RACE reads, giving one entry per CDR3 protein sequence and no DNA. The sample table includes a few hundred thousand distinct CDR3 sequences. The sequencing input was blood T cells: a sorted CD56 or NKG2C T cell subset, CD4+ or CD8+ T cells, or bulk PBMC T cells (not recorded which). The receptor source for this set is a man aged 18-75 years in good health.

The chain is built from TRBV20-1 and TRBJ2-3; TCRdb designates TRBD2, a call that cannot be tested without DNA. CDR1 and CDR2 (germline): DFQATT, SNEGSKA (reference sequence). The CDR3 runs 15 residues. CDR3 protein: CSAPRGSGVADTQYF.

The V gene is TRBV25-1, the J gene TRBJ1-2. CDR3 length equals 12 residues. The germline gives CDR1 MGHDK, CDR2 SYGVNS. CDR3 in amino acids: CASSERNYGYTF.

The chain links TRBV7-2 to TRBJ2-4; TCRdb names TRBD1, which stays unverified in the absence of DNA. Germline-derived CDR1 and CDR2 are SGHTA and FQGNSA. The CDR3 extends over 15 amino acids. CDR3 residues: CASSLSGGEKNIQYF.

This chain connects TRBV6-2 or TRBV6-3 to TRBJ2-1; checking the TCRdb D call of TRBD1 is not possible without DNA. CDR1 and CDR2 (germline): MNHEY, SVGEGT. The CDR3 has 14 residues. This CDR3 is CASSYFMGVREQFF.

V usage is TRBV7-9 and J usage is TRBJ2-7; TCRdb's assignment of TRBD1 cannot be checked, as there is no DNA. The CDR3 is made up of 17 amino acids. Per the germline V gene, CDR1 is SEHNR and CDR2 is FQNEAQ (reference sequence). The CDR3 reads CASSPHGGKPGAYEQYF.

V gene TRBV6-1 combines with J gene TRBJ1-2; TCRdb's assignment of TRBD1 cannot be checked, as there is no DNA. CDR1 is MNHNS, CDR2 SASEGT, per germline. There are 16 residues in the CDR3. CDR3 in amino acids: CASSRDSYLPNYGYTF.

The V and J genes are TRBV10-3 and TRBJ2-6. From germline, CDR1 is ENHRY and CDR2 SYGVKD. The CDR3 is 15 residues long. The CDR3 protein is CAISDGVLRANVLTF.

The chain has TRBV29-1 and TRBJ2-1; lacking DNA, the TRBD2 call made by TCRdb goes unchecked. From germline, CDR1 is SQVTM and CDR2 ANQGSEA. This CDR3 has 17 amino acids. This CDR3 is CSVDTTALTTTYNEQFF.

The chain carries TRBV29-1 and TRBJ2-5; TCRdb lists TRBD2, though no DNA is available to test this call. Looked up from germline, CDR1 is SQVTM and CDR2 is ANQGSEA. CDR3 size: 15 residues. CDR3 residues: CSVGGGGAPLETQYF.

The chain employs TRBV14 and TRBJ2-7. Germline CDR1 and CDR2: SGHDN and FVKESK. The CDR3 consists of 14 residues. The CDR3 reads CASSQGIINYEQYF.